The source of this T cell receptor beta chain is a study of blood T cell repertoires in COVID-19 (dated by TCRdb to the early 2020s). Describing the broader study: Samples from collaborators originated in the United States, Italy and Spain and spanned both the acute and convalescent phases of COVID-19. The samples were drawn from two sources: the first 160 participants of the ongoing ImmuneRACE study, and 950 to 1,500 subjects contributed by 6 global collaborators. Deeply sampled blood TCRbeta repertoires from subjects exposed to, actively infected with, or recovered from COVID-19 were included in the dataset. The repertoires were made available in a free public database intended to serve as a resource for research on the immune response to SARS-CoV-2. The prospective study material was composed of cDNA or gDNA derived from T cells, B-cell-depleted T cells, or PBMCs. Sample metadata almost always included a de-identified subject ID, COVID-19 status, age in years and sex. Where available, HLA class I and class II types were obtained from metadata supplied by the sample provider rather than from assay-based typing. The investigation overall reported the following: The quantity of clinical and demographic metadata differed by source and by participant and was supplied without curation.

As regards this clone: Its antigen remains undetermined. One base away there is no much larger clone; base qualities are not given.

Each collaborating institution followed its own protocols to collect whole blood in K2EDTA tubes. Collaborator samples were shipped for TCRbeta analysis as frozen whole blood, isolated PBMCs, or DNA extracted from either sample type. TCRbeta CDR3 regions were amplified from genomic DNA by means of the immunoSEQ Assay, a bias-controlled multiplex PCR. As for the authors' bioinformatics: The number of nucleated cells in each sample was estimated from the amplification of reference gene primers within the assay. To quantify the absolute abundance of each unique TCRbeta CDR3 rearrangement, sequence reads were collapsed and filtered. For each sample, productive Simpson clonality was calculated as the square root of Simpson's diversity index across productive rearrangements. TCRdb re-hosts the immuneACCESS table, in-frame sequences only. Its copies lack some clones; in the studies checked, an unresolved V gene accounts for under half of them, and the cause for the rest is not known. From that table come the V and J calls and clone size; the DNA was used to work out D and trimming. The sample includes about 250,000 clones, with approximately 79% observed a single time. The ten biggest clones cover nearly 5% of the sample.

Sequencing was done on a sample of peripheral blood. This clonotype originated in a woman of 80 years or more with active or convalescent COVID-19.

The encoded CDR3 is CASSQGDNSYNEQFF. The nucleotides read TGCGCCAGCAGCCAAGGGGACAACTCCTACAATGAGCAGTTCTTC. The chain was built from TRBV4-1 and TRBJ2-1; matching of 6 bases hints at TRBD1 as the D gene. CDR1 is given as MGHRA and CDR2 as YSYEKL, both from the germline V gene. V loses 1 base, J loses 0 bases, and the germline ends lie 7 bases apart. The CDR3 spans 15 residues, from the cysteine through the phenylalanine. This entry keeps only the CDR3 DNA: 45 bases, framed from base 1.